This TCR beta chain was sequenced during a study of T cells after yellow fever vaccination. This clonotype was counted ten times or more. 5'RACE template switching produced TCR cDNA carrying a universal primer site and UMIs. Via MiXCR, TCRdb re-called the 5' RACE reads, giving one row per CDR3 protein. The sample has 340,000 or so distinct CDR3 sequences, under 15% seen once; the top ten hold 3.2%. The CDR3 loop spans 15 amino acids. Trimming took off 0 bases at V and 5 bases at J, with 13 bases between the two ends. Germline CDR1 reads SGHRS; CDR2 reads YFSETQ. Here the sequenced sample was CD4+ T cells sorted from PBMCs, taken 15 days after the yellow fever booster vaccination. This receptor was identified in a man younger than 35 who received the YFV17D yellow fever vaccine. The V gene is TRBV5-1, the J gene TRBJ2-3, with a weak D call TRBD2 (6 bases). In DNA form, the CDR3 reads TGCGCCAGCAGCTTGGACAGCCGCGGGATAGATACGCAGTATTTT. Translated: CASSLDSRGIDTQYF.